These 2 T cell receptor beta chains share one sample of origin, sequenced in a study of shared clonotypes between healthy human individuals. The naive CD8 fraction comprised CD45RO-negative cells positively selected for CCR7 and excluded terminally differentiated effector memory CD45RA+ cells. Using immunoSEQ multiplex PCR, the repertoire was profiled, and TCRdb retains in-frame clones only, with some absent. Of 2 million to 2.5 million clones detected, 90% to 95% appear once; the ten largest clones hold 1.7%. Sequencing was done on a sample of naive CD8+ T cells from PBMCs. Receptor source: a man between 18 and 29 years old in good health. Some clones in this sample may be carry-over from other donors' samples.

The CDR3 loop is CASSPPDREAFF. For the CDR3, the DNA is TGTGCCAGCAGCCCCCCGGATAGGGAGGCTTTCTTT. The chain is built from TRBV9 and TRBJ1-1, with D uncertain. This CDR3 has 12 residues. The V gene's germline CDR1 is SGDLS and CDR2 YYNGEE. V lost 4 bases and J 11 bases, leaving 15 bases between the germline ends.

This clone came up a few times. The CDR3 coding sequence is TGTGCCTGGGCCTTAGGGAGGGGAGACACCGGGGAGCTGTTTTTT. The encoded protein is CAWALGRGDTGELFF. The rearrangement links TRBV30 to TRBJ2-2; 7 positions match TRBD2. The CDR3 has 15 amino acids. Per germline, CDR1 GTSNPN and CDR2 SVGIG (reference sequence). Losses at the gene ends were 5 bases for V and 3 bases for J; bases not matched to a gene: 9.